This T cell receptor (beta chain) stems from a study of monozygotic twins with inflammatory bowel disease. General study points: Limited power may explain why concordant and discordant twins showed no difference in repertoire similarity.

TCRdb re-called the 5' RACE reads; one entry per CDR3 protein, DNA not given. The sample table includes approximately 150,000 distinct CDR3 sequences. The CDR3 spans 13 residues. Germline CDR1 and CDR2: SGHRS and YFSETQ. Skipping T cell sorting, the study isolated total RNA directly from whole blood. To note about this clonotype: Antigen: not known.

This receptor was identified in a human donor with ulcerative colitis or Crohn's disease, or a healthy co-twin of an affected twin (not recorded which). Sequences were obtained from blood. The rearrangement links TRBV5-1 to TRBJ2-5. The CDR3 sequence: CASSLTYQETQYF.